The 29 T cell receptor beta chains listed next were all sequenced from one sample in a study of cytomegalovirus exposure and HLA in healthy donors. The assay was immunoSEQ multiplex PCR, and TCRdb's table has in-frame clones only and misses some. The data contain 130,000 to 150,000 clones, 80% to 90% of them singletons. Sample: PBMCs. These TCRs come from a man aged 18 to 30 in good health and CMV-seronegative.

This clone has more than one count but fewer than ten. The V and J genes are TRBV4-3 and TRBJ1-2; a possible D gene is TRBD1 (5 bases). Per the germline V gene, CDR1 is LGHNA and CDR2 is YSLEER. This CDR3 is built from 16 residues. The V end was cut by 3 bases, the J end by 2 bases, with 16 bases between. CDR3 sequence (DNA): TGCGCCAGCAGCCATCAGGGTACGTCCCCAAACTATGGCTACACCTTC. Translation gives CASSHQGTSPNYGYTF.

The chain couples TRBV30 to TRBJ2-7; 9 bases match TRBD1. J lost 6 bases, V lost 2 bases, and 5 bases had no gene match. Germline V lookup: CDR1 GTSNPN, CDR2 SVGIG (reference sequence). The CDR3 sequence is 13 residues long. The CDR3 region has the DNA TGTGCCTGGAGTTGGGACAGGGTGGGCGAGCAGTACTTC. It codes for CAWSWDRVGEQYF. Together with reference TRBV30 and TRBJ2-7, the CDR3 gives the full variable domain: SQTIHQWPATLVQPVGSPLSLECTVEGTSNPNLYWYRQAAGRGLQLLFYSVGIGQISSEVPQNLSASRPQDRQFILSSKKLLLSDSGFYLCAWSWDRVGEQYFGPGTRLTVT.

The rearrangement uses TRBV4-3 and TRBJ2-1, with a tentative D call TRBD2 (5 bases). The CDR3 loop spans 14 amino acids. The V end was cut by 4 bases, the J end by 8 bases, with 15 bases between. The V gene's germline CDR1 is LGHNA and CDR2 YSLEER. In nucleotides, the CDR3 is TGCGCCAGCAGCCGCTCCCTAGCTATCGATGAGCAGTTCTTC. Its protein is CASSRSLAIDEQFF.

The chain employs TRBV5-1 and TRBJ1-4; D not resolved. The germline V gene encodes CDR1 SGHRS and CDR2 YFSETQ. The CDR3 loop spans 16 amino acids. Trimming took 1 base from V and 4 from J, leaving 14 bases between them. CDR3 nucleotide sequence: TGCGCCAGCAGCTTGTCCCCGGGTCGCGATAATGAAAAACTGTTTTTT. Protein sequence: CASSLSPGRDNEKLFF.

The chain recombines TRBV2 with TRBJ2-5, with no clear D. The V end was cut by 3 bases, the J end by 5 bases, with 10 bases between. The CDR3 totals 13 residues. Per germline, CDR1 SNHLY and CDR2 FYNNEI. The CDR3 bases are TGTGCCAGCAGTGAGTTACAGTGGGAGACCCAGTACTTC. Protein sequence: CASSELQWETQYF.

The chain has TRBV7-2 and TRBJ2-2, with D possibly TRBD2 on 6 matching bases. CDR1 and CDR2 from the germline V gene are SGHTA and FQGNSA. The CDR3 extends over 15 amino acids. The V and J ends lost 7 bases and 7 bases respectively, with 19 bases between them. CDR3 in amino acids: CASIPGLPKGGELFF. The CDR3 DNA reads TGTGCCAGCATTCCGGGACTTCCCAAGGGCGGGGAGCTGTTTTTT.

V usage is TRBV12-5 and J usage is TRBJ2-7, with TRBD1 identical over 9 bases. Germline CDR1 is LGHNT and CDR2 is FRNRAP. This CDR3 comprises 15 residues. V was clipped by 4 bases and J by 2 bases; unmatched bases: 6. The CDR3 nucleotides read TGTGCTAGTGGTTGGCCGGGACAGGGAACCTACGAGCAGTACTTC. As protein: CASGWPGQGTYEQYF.

The rearrangement uses TRBV27 and TRBJ2-1, with TRBD2 matching 9 bases. V lost 0 bases and J lost 7; bases outside the gene matches: 7. This CDR3 region has 16 residues. Germline V gene lookup returns CDR1 MNHEY and CDR2 SMNVEV (reference sequence). CDR3 DNA: TGTGCCAGCAGTTTATCGAAGGCGGGGGGGAGAAATGAGCAGTTCTTC. Amino acids: CASSLSKAGGRNEQFF.

This sequence joins TRBV12-5 and TRBJ2-5; 7 bases match TRBD1. The CDR3 length is 19 residues. Unmatched junction bases numbered 16, after V lost 2 bases and J lost 1 base. Germline V gives CDR1 LGHNT, CDR2 FRNRAP. The CDR3 bases are TGTGCTAGTGGTTTGTTGACGTGGAGTGTAGGGACAGTCCAAGAGACCCAGTACTTC. It specifies CASGLLTWSVGTVQETQYF.

The chain links TRBV5-1 to TRBJ2-1; TRBD2 aligns across 11 bases. The CDR3 consists of 15 residues. Germline CDR1 is SGHRS and CDR2 is YFSETQ. V gave up 1 base and J gave up 6 bases; unmatched junction bases: 3. In DNA form, the CDR3 reads TGCGCCAGCAGCTTGACTAGCGGGGGATCCAATGAGCAGTTCTTC. Translating gives CASSLTSGGSNEQFF.

This rearrangement joins TRBV28 to TRBJ2-7, with D uncertain. The V end lost 6 bases, the J end lost 3 bases, and 6 bases lay between the germline ends. The germline CDR1 and CDR2 sequences are MDHEN and SYDVKM. CDR3 length: 11 amino acids. CDR3 in DNA: TGTGCCAGCAGGTCCATCTACGAGCAGTACTTC. Protein sequence: CASRSIYEQYF.

V is TRBV7-2 and J is TRBJ2-4, with a possible D match to TRBD2 (7 bases). Germline V CDR1 and CDR2: SGHTA, FQGNSA. Trimming removed 5 bases from V and 2 bases from J, with 22 bases in between. This CDR3 contains 18 residues. DNA for the CDR3: TGTGCCAGCAGCCCAACGAACCGGGGGGCTTTTACCAAAAACATTCAGTACTTC. Its translation is CASSPTNRGAFTKNIQYF.

This chain connects TRBV11-2 to TRBJ1-1, with D hard to call. The length of the CDR3 is 15 residues. Trimming removed 4 bases at V and 5 bases at J, with 17 bases between. Germline-derived CDR1 and CDR2 are SGHAT and FQNNGV. This chain's CDR3 is CASSSLSAAGTEAFF. CDR3 DNA sequence: TGTGCCAGCAGCTCCCTGAGTGCGGCGGGGACTGAAGCTTTCTTT.

The V gene is TRBV4-3, the J gene TRBJ1-4, with a possible D match to TRBD1 (6 bases). Germline loops: CDR1 LGHNA, CDR2 YSLEER. This CDR3 has 14 amino acids. The V and J ends lost 4 bases and 5 bases respectively, with 11 bases between them. The CDR3 DNA reads TGCGCCAGCAGCCCCCAGGACAGAAATGAAAAACTGTTTTTT. It yields the protein CASSPQDRNEKLFF.

V gene TRBV15 combines with J gene TRBJ2-3; D might be TRBD1 (6 bases). The V gene lost 2 bases and the J gene lost 0 bases, with 15 bases spanning the gap. The CDR3 covers 17 residues. Germline V gene sequence: CDR1 LNHNV, CDR2 YYDKDF (reference sequence). CDR3 protein: CATSRLGALTSTDTQYF. CDR3 coding DNA: TGTGCCACCAGCAGATTGGGGGCTCTTACTAGCACAGATACGCAGTATTTT.

This clone has just one count. V gene TRBV7-2 combines with J gene TRBJ1-5; tentative D call: TRBD1 (6 bases). V lost 2 bases and J 0 bases, leaving 11 bases between the germline ends. The CDR3 consists of 16 residues. The germline CDR1 and CDR2 sequences are SGHTA and FQGNSA. CDR3 nucleotides: TGTGCCAGCAGCTTATGGGCAGGGGATAGCAATCAGCCCCAGCATTTT. It specifies CASSLWAGDSNQPQHF.

This clone was seen just once. The V and J genes are TRBV9 and TRBJ2-1, with D maybe TRBD2 (5 bases). V gave up 2 bases and J gave up 2 bases, with 11 bases separating them. Germline lookup yields CDR1 SGDLS and CDR2 YYNGEE. The CDR3 spans 15 residues. CDR3 sequence reads: CASSVGESTYNEQFF. The CDR3 DNA follows: TGTGCCAGCAGCGTTGGGGAGTCTACCTACAATGAGCAGTTCTTC.

The V gene is TRBV27, the J gene TRBJ2-7, with D hard to call. The germline V gene has CDR1 MNHEY and CDR2 SMNVEV (reference sequence). This CDR3 contains 14 residues. Trimming took 5 bases from V and 2 from J, leaving 13 bases between them. The DNA for the CDR3 is TGTGCCAGCAGTCTCACCACTTACGCCTACGAGCAGTACTTC. Its protein is CASSLTTYAYEQYF.

The chain couples TRBV28 to TRBJ2-1, with 9 bases matching TRBD2. V shed 3 bases, J shed 2 bases, and the junction held 2 bases outside the gene matches. The CDR3 length is 15 residues. CDR1 and CDR2 (germline): MDHEN, SYDVKM. The DNA of the CDR3 is TGTGCCAGCAGTTTCGGCGGGGGGGCCTACAATGAGCAGTTCTTC. It translates to CASSFGGGAYNEQFF.

This clone was counted between two and nine times. The V and J genes are TRBV11-2 and TRBJ2-3; 8 positions agree with TRBD2. The CDR3 is 16 residues long. J gave up 4 bases and V 1 base, and 7 bases lay outside the gene matches. Germline lookup yields CDR1 SGHAT and CDR2 FQNNGV. This chain's CDR3 is CASSLGRGGRSDTQYF. The CDR3 coding sequence is TGTGCCAGCAGCTTAGGCCGTGGCGGGAGGTCAGATACGCAGTATTTT.

This clone was recorded once. The CDR3 protein is CSARPTIEQFF. For the CDR3, the DNA is TGCAGTGCTAGACCTACTATTGAGCAGTTCTTC. The J gene is TRBJ2-1, the V gene TRBV20-1; no reliable D call. CDR3 size: 11 residues. Trimming left V 2 bases short and J 9 bases short, with 8 bases between. Germline CDR1 and CDR2: DFQATT and SNEGSKA (reference sequence).

This clone was seen more than once but under ten times. This chain joins TRBV11-2 and TRBJ1-4, with D maybe TRBD1 (6 bases). The V gene's germline CDR1 is SGHAT and CDR2 FQNNGV. The ends were cut back, 1 base at V and 7 bases at J, with 13 bases in the middle. This CDR3 is 15 amino acids long. The CDR3: CASSLVQGIREKLFF. In nucleotides, the CDR3 is TGTGCCAGCAGCTTAGTCCAGGGGATTCGTGAAAAACTGTTTTTT.

V usage is TRBV9 and J usage is TRBJ2-7; TRBD2 matches at 12 bases. There are 13 residues in the CDR3. The V and J ends lost 7 bases and 4 bases, in that order; junction bases with no gene match: 3. Germline V gene sequence: CDR1 SGDLS, CDR2 YYNGEE. CDR3 loop: CASSGTSGYEQYF. CDR3 in DNA: TGTGCCAGCTCCGGGACTAGCGGGTACGAGCAGTACTTC.

This chain uses TRBV7-8 with TRBJ1-5; no clear D gene. In germline, CDR1 is SGHVS, CDR2 FQNEAQ. Trimming took off 3 bases at V and 3 bases at J, with 9 bases between the two ends. The CDR3 spans 14 residues. The CDR3 protein is CASSFSDYNQPQHF. The CDR3 DNA reads TGTGCCAGCAGCTTCTCAGACTACAATCAGCCCCAGCATTTT. The full variable domain, its missing parts supplied by reference TRBV7-8 and TRBJ1-5, is GAGVSQSPRYKVAKRGQDVALRCDPISGHVSLFWYQQALGQGPEFLTYFQNEAQLDKSGLPSDRFFAERPEGSVSTLKIQRTQQEDSAVYLCASSFSDYNQPQHFGDGTRLSIL.

The V gene is TRBV28, the J gene TRBJ2-2; unclear D gene. Germline CDR1 reads MDHEN; CDR2 reads SYDVKM. The CDR3 has 13 residues. The ends were cut back, 4 bases at V and 0 bases at J, with 3 bases in the middle. The CDR3 protein is CASSSTNTGELFF. Written as DNA, the CDR3 is TGTGCCAGCAGTTCAACGAACACCGGGGAGCTGTTTTTT.

CDR3 protein: CASSELGGFGSNQPQHF. DNA for the CDR3: TGTGCCAGCAGTGAACTGGGGGGATTCGGGAGCAATCAGCCCCAGCATTTT. This rearrangement joins TRBV6-1 to TRBJ1-5; possibly TRBD1 for D (5 bases). Germline V lookup: CDR1 MNHNS, CDR2 SASEGT. The CDR3 consists of 17 residues. The V end lost 2 bases, the J end lost 1 base, and 15 bases lay between the germline ends.

This chain links TRBV28 with TRBJ1-1; D not certain. Germline CDR1 is MDHEN and CDR2 is SYDVKM. CDR3 length: 14 amino acids. The V end was cut by 10 bases, the J end by 1 base, with 16 bases between. CDR3 bases: TGTGCCACCGCCCCTTTGCGGCGGAACACTGAAGCTTTCTTT. It translates to CATAPLRRNTEAFF.

The V call is TRBV19, the J call TRBJ1-5, with D perhaps matching TRBD1 (6 bases). The CDR3 consists of 19 residues. The V end was cut by 4 bases, the J end by 0 bases, with 22 bases between. The germline gives CDR1 LNHDA, CDR2 SQIVND (reference sequence). The chain's CDR3 is CASSTYGQISPYSNQPQHF. CDR3 nucleotides: TGTGCCAGTAGTACTTACGGACAGATCAGCCCATATAGCAATCAGCCCCAGCATTTT.

This sequence joins TRBV6-5 and TRBJ1-4; no clear D. CDR1 and CDR2 from the germline V gene are MNHEY and SVGAGI. V was pared by 6 bases and J by 7 bases, with 9 bases between. The CDR3 has 12 residues. CDR3 sequence (DNA): TGTGCCAGCAGGGGGAGTGGTGAAAAACTGTTTTTT. Encoded protein: CASRGSGEKLFF.